This passage covers 3 T cell receptor beta chains from one sample sequenced in a study of CD8 T cells in Susac syndrome. Random hexamers primed reverse transcription of roughly 0.5 to 1 ug RNA. TCRdb re-called the immunoSEQ multiplex PCR reads with MiXCR, one entry per CDR3 protein. The data show under 200,000 distinct CDR3 sequences, about 96% seen once. Material for sequencing was CD4+ T cells from PBMCs. The receptors were sampled from a human donor with Susac syndrome.

V is TRBV5-8 and J is TRBJ2-7; possible D gene TRBD1, 5 bases. Germline loops: CDR1 SGHTS, CDR2 YDEGEE. The CDR3 extends over 13 amino acids. The ends were cut back, 2 bases at V and 2 bases at J, with 8 bases in the middle. Written as DNA, the CDR3 is TGTGCCAGCAGCTTACCAGGGCCCTACGAGCAGTACGTC. It yields the protein CASSLPGPYEQYV.

This chain links TRBV7-9 with TRBJ2-7, with a tentative D call TRBD1 (6 bases). The germline V gene encodes CDR1 SEHNR and CDR2 FQNEAQ (reference sequence). CDR3 length equals 14 residues. Trimming removed 5 bases at V and 4 bases at J, with 15 bases between. Written as DNA, the CDR3 is TGTGCCAGCAGCGTCGGGACACCCACGTACGAGCAGTACTTC. This sequence encodes CASSVGTPTYEQYF.

The chain combines TRBV3-1 with TRBJ1-2; D unclear. This CDR3 region has 14 residues. Per the germline V gene, CDR1 is LGHDT and CDR2 is YNNKEL (reference sequence). Trimming took 6 bases from V and 0 from J, leaving 11 bases between them. DNA of the CDR3: TGTGCCAGCAGGCTCCTCGGGGCTAACTATGGCTACACCTTC. It encodes CASRLLGANYGYTF.